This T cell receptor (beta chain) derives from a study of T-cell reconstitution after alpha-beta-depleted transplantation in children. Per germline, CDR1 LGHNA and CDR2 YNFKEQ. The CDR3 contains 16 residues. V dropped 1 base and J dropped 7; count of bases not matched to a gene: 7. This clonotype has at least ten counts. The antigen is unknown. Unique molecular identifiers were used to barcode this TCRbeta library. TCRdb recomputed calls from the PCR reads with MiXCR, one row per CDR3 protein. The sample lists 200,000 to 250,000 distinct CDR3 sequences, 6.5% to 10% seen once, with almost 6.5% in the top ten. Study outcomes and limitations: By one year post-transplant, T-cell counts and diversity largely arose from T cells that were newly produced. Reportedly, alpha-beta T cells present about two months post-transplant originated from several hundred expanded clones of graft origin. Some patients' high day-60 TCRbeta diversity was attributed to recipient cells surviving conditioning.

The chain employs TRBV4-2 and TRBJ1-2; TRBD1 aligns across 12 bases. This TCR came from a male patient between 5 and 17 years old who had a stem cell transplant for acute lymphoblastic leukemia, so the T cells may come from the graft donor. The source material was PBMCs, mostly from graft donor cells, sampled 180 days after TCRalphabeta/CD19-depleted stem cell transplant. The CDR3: CASSQVGTGGLSGYTF. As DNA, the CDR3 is TGTGCCAGCAGCCAAGTGGGGACAGGGGGCCTCTCTGGCTACACCTTC.